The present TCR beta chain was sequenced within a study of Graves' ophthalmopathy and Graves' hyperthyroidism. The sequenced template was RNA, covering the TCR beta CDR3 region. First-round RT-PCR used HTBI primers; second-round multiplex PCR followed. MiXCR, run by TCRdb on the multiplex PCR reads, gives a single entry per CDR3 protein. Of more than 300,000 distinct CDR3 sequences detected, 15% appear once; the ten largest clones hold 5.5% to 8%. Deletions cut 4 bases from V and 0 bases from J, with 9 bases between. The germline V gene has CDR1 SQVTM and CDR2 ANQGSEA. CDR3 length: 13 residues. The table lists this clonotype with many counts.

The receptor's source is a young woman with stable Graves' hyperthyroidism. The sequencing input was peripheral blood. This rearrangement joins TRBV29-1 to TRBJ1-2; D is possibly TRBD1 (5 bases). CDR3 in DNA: TGCAGCGTTGCGGCAGGGACTAACTATGGCTACACCTTC. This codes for CSVAAGTNYGYTF.